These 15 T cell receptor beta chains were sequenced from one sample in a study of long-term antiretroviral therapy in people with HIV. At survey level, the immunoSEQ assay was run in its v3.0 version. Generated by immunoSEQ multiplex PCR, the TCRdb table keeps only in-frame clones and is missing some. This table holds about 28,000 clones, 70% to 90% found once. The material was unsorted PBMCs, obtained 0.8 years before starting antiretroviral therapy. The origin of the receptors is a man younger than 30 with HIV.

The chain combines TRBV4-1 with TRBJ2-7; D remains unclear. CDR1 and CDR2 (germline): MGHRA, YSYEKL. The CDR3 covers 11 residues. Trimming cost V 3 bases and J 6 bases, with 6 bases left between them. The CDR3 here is CASSHLREQYF. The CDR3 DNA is TGCGCCAGCAGCCATCTACGCGAGCAGTACTTC.

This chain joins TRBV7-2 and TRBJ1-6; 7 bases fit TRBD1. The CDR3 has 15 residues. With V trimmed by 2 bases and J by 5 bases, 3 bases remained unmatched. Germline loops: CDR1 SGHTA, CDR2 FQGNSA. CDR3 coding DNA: TGTGCCAGCAGCTTAACAGGGACAGATAATTCACCCCTCCACTTT. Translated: CASSLTGTDNSPLHF.

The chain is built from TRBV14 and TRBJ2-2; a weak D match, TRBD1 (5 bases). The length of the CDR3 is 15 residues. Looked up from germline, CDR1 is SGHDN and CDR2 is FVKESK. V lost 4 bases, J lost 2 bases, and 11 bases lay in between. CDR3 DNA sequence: TGTGCCAGCAGCCGATGGACAAGCAACACCGGGGAGCTGTTTTTT. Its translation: CASSRWTSNTGELFF.

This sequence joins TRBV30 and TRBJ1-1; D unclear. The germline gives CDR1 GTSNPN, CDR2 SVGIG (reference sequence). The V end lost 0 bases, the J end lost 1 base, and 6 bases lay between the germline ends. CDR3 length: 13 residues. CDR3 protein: CAWSVQQNTEAFF. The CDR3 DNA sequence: TGTGCCTGGAGTGTACAGCAGAACACTGAAGCTTTCTTT.

The CDR3 DNA sequence: TGTGCCAGCGCTTACAGTGGCACCGGGGAGCTGTTTTTT. It specifies CASAYSGTGELFF. The chain joins TRBV6-1 to TRBJ2-2; D remains ambiguous. CDR3 length equals 13 residues. Germline CDR1 reads MNHNS; CDR2 reads SASEGT. V lost 8 bases to trimming and J lost 4 bases, with 11 bases between them.

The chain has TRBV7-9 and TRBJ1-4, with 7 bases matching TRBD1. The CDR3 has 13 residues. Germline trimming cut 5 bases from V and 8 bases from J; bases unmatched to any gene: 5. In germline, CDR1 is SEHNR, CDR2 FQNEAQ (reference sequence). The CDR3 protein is CASSPTGSEKLFF. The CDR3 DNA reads TGTGCCAGCAGCCCGACAGGGAGCGAAAAACTGTTTTTT.

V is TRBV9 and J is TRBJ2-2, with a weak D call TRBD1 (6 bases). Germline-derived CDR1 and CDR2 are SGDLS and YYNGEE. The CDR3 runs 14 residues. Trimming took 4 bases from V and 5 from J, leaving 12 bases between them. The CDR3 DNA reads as TGTGCCAGCAGCATCACAGGGAGAACCGGGGAGCTGTTTTTT. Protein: CASSITGRTGELFF.

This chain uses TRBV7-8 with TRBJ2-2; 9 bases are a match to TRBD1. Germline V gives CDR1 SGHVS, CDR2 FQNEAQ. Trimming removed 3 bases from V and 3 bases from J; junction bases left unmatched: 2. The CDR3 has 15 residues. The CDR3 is CASSFRDRDTGELFF. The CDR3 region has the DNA TGTGCCAGCAGCTTCCGGGACAGGGACACCGGGGAGCTGTTTTTT. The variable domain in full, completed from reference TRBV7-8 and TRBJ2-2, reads GAGVSQSPRYKVAKRGQDVALRCDPISGHVSLFWYQQALGQGPEFLTYFQNEAQLDKSGLPSDRFFAERPEGSVSTLKIQRTQQEDSAVYLCASSFRDRDTGELFFGEGSRLTVL.

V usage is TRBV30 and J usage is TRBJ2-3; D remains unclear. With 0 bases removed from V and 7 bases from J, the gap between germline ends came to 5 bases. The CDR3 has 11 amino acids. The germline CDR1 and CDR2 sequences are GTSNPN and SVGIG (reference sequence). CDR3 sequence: CAWSVGYTQYF. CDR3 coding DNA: TGTGCCTGGAGTGTGGGATATACGCAGTATTTT.

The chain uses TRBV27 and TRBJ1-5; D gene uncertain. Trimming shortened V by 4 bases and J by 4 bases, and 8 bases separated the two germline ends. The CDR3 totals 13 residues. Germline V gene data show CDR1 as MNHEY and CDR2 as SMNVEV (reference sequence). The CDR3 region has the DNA TGTGCCAGCAGTTCCTGGAATAATCAGCCCCAGCATTTT. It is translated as CASSSWNNQPQHF.

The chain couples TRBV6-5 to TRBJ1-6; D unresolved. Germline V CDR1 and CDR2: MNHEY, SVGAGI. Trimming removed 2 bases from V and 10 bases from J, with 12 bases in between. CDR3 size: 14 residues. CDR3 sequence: CASSYPALGSPLHF. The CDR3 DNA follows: TGTGCCAGCAGTTACCCCGCGCTAGGCTCACCCCTCCACTTT.

CDR3 residues: CASSYWTGSTELFF. The CDR3 region has the DNA TGTGCCAGCAGTTACTGGACAGGGAGTACGGAACTGTTTTTT. The rearrangement joins TRBV6-5 to TRBJ1-4; 8 nucleotides agree with TRBD1. CDR3 length: 14 residues. CDR1 is MNHEY, CDR2 SVGAGI, per germline. V lost 1 base, J lost 12 bases, and 7 bases stayed unmatched.

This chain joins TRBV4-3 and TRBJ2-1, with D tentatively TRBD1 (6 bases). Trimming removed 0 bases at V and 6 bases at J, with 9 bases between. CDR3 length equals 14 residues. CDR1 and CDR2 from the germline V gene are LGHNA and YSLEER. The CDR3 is CASSQEDSLNEQFF. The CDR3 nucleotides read TGCGCCAGCAGCCAAGAGGACAGCCTCAATGAGCAGTTCTTC.

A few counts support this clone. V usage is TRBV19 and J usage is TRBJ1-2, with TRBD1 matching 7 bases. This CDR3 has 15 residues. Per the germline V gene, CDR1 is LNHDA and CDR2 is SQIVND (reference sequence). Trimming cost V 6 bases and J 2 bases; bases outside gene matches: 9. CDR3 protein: CASRYRGEGNYGYTF. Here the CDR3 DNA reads TGTGCCAGTAGATACAGGGGCGAGGGGAACTATGGCTACACCTTC.

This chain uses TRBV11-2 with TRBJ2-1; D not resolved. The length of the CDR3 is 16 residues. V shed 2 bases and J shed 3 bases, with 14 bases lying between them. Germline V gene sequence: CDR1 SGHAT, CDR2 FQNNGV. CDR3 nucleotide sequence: TGTGCCAGCAGCTTAACCGCTATGCGACACTACAATGAGCAGTTCTTC. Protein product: CASSLTAMRHYNEQFF.